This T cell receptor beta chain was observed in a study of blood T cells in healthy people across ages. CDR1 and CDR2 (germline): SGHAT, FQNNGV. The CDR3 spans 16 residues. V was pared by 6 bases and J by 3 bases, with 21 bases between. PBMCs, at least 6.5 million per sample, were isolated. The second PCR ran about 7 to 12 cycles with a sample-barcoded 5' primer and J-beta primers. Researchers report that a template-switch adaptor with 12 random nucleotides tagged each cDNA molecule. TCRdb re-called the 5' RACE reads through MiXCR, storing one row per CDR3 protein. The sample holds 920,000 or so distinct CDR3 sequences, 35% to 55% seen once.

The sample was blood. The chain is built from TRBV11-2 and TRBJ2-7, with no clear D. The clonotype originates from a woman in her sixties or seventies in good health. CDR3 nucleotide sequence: TGTGCCAGCAGGCAGCCGGTGACAAACCCTTTCTACGAGCAGTACTTC. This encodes CASRQPVTNPFYEQYF.